What follows are 5 T cell receptor beta chains derived from one specimen sequenced in a study of cytomegalovirus exposure and HLA in healthy donors. This PCR relied on a set of 60 Vbeta primers and 13 Jbeta primers. Assay used: immunoSEQ multiplex PCR; TCRdb lists only in-frame clones, some missing. The table has 90,000 to 100,000 clones, 75% to 85% seen once. Sequencing used PBMCs. These receptors were collected from a man aged 18 to 29 in good health and CMV-seronegative.

This chain uses TRBV11-2 with TRBJ2-1; 11 bases line up with TRBD1. This CDR3 comprises 15 residues. CDR1 and CDR2 from the germline V gene are SGHAT and FQNNGV. V lost 5 bases, J lost 3 bases, and 3 bases stayed unmatched. As DNA, the CDR3 is TGTGCCAGCAGCCCTGGGACAGGGGGCTACAATGAGCAGTTCTTC. Its protein is CASSPGTGGYNEQFF.

This sequence joins TRBV2 and TRBJ2-5; 10 bases agree with TRBD2. CDR1 and CDR2 from the germline V gene are SNHLY and FYNNEI. The V segment lost 4 bases and the J segment 7 bases; nucleotides outside the gene matches: 15. The CDR3 length is 17 residues. CDR3 in amino acids: CASSGPAGGPGGGTQYF. DNA for the CDR3: TGTGCCAGCAGTGGTCCAGCGGGGGGGCCCGGGGGCGGGACCCAGTACTTC.

This clone was observed a handful of times. The chain joins TRBV19 to TRBJ2-7; D may be TRBD2 (6 bases). The V end lost 1 base, the J end lost 0 bases, and 10 bases lay between the germline ends. The CDR3 length is 15 residues. Germline CDR1 and CDR2: LNHDA and SQIVND (reference sequence). CDR3 region: CASSIGSGVSYEQYF. CDR3 DNA sequence: TGTGCCAGTAGTATAGGCTCGGGGGTCTCCTACGAGCAGTACTTC.

This clone was seen a few times. This rearrangement joins TRBV27 to TRBJ2-7; D is undetermined. The CDR3 loop spans 14 amino acids. From germline, CDR1 is MNHEY and CDR2 SMNVEV (reference sequence). Trimming shortened V by 4 bases and J by 2 bases, and 12 bases separated the two germline ends. The CDR3 protein is CASSYAPPPYEQYF. CDR3 sequence (DNA): TGTGCCAGCAGTTACGCGCCGCCCCCCTACGAGCAGTACTTC.

This sequence joins TRBV21-1 and TRBJ2-1; the DNA was not used to check the table's D call, TRBD2. TRBV21-1 is tagged as a pseudogene. The CDR3 runs to 14 residues. The DNA for the CDR3 is TGTGCCAGCCGGCTAGCGGGGGGGCGGGATGAGCAGTTCTTC. Translating gives CASRLAGGRDEQFF.